These 22 T cell receptor beta chains were all obtained from the same sample, sequenced in a study of shared clonotypes between healthy human individuals. Profiled with immunoSEQ multiplex PCR; TCRdb holds only in-frame clones, not every one. The data contain 500,000 or so clones, approximately 95% of them seen just once; the ten biggest clones take up 0.05% to 0.07%. Sequencing was performed on naive CD4+ T cells sorted from blood. Subset denoted: CD45RA+ positively selected. The receptor set was obtained from a woman aged 25-40 years in good health.

J is TRBJ1-1 and V is TRBV28; no clear D gene. The V gene's germline CDR1 is MDHEN and CDR2 SYDVKM. The germline V and J ends were trimmed by 5 bases and 0 bases, with 10 bases remaining between them. The CDR3 runs to 14 residues. CDR3 coding DNA: TGTGCCAGCAGTCGGGTACCTATGAACACTGAAGCTTTCTTT. As protein: CASSRVPMNTEAFF.

The V call is TRBV18, the J call TRBJ1-1; TRBD1 matches at 11 bases. Germline-derived CDR1 and CDR2 are KGHSH and LQKENI. This CDR3 has 16 residues. V was pared by 5 bases and J by 4 bases, with 9 bases of the junction left unmatched. This chain's CDR3 is CASSSYGQGATTEAFF. CDR3 sequence (DNA): TGTGCCAGCTCATCCTACGGACAGGGGGCGACCACTGAAGCTTTCTTT.

The CDR3 sequence: CASKGDRAGYYEQYF. The CDR3, as DNA: TGTGCCAGCAAAGGGGACAGGGCCGGGTACTACGAGCAGTACTTC. This chain links TRBV2 with TRBJ2-7; 9 bases line up with TRBD1. The CDR3 contains 15 residues. V trimming: 7 bases; J trimming: 3 bases; junction bases outside the gene matches: 10. The germline V gene encodes CDR1 SNHLY and CDR2 FYNNEI.

This sequence joins TRBV30 and TRBJ1-6; the D gene is possibly TRBD1 (5 bases). The CDR3 consists of 14 residues. V lost 2 bases to trimming and J lost 9 bases, with 14 bases between them. Germline CDR1 GTSNPN, CDR2 SVGIG (reference sequence). The CDR3 loop is CAWSPRVSSSPLHF. The CDR3 DNA reads TGTGCCTGGAGTCCCAGGGTGTCCTCTTCACCCCTCCACTTT.

The chain is built from TRBV11-1 and TRBJ2-7; 10 bases map to TRBD1. The CDR3 has 15 residues. V lost 5 bases, J lost 3 bases, and 7 bases stayed unmatched. Germline-derived CDR1 and CDR2 are SGHAT and FQDESV (reference sequence). In DNA, the CDR3 is TGTGCCAGCAGCCTCACGGGACAGGGGATCTACGAGCAGTACTTC. It translates to CASSLTGQGIYEQYF. The variable domain in full, with the rest retrieved from reference TRBV11-1 and TRBJ2-7, is EAEVAQSPRYKITEKSQAVAFWCDPISGHATLYWYRQILGQGPELLVQFQDESVVDDSQLPKDRFSAERLKGVDSTLKIQPAELGDSAMYLCASSLTGQGIYEQYFGPGTRLTVT.

The gene calls are TRBV28 and TRBJ2-2; no firm D call. The CDR3 has 14 residues. Per the germline V gene, CDR1 is MDHEN and CDR2 is SYDVKM. Trimming removed 2 bases from V and 0 bases from J, with 4 bases in between. CDR3 nucleotides: TGTGCCAGCAGTTTACGGTCGAACACCGGGGAGCTGTTTTTT. Amino acid sequence: CASSLRSNTGELFF.

V usage is TRBV11-2 and J usage is TRBJ2-7, with D perhaps matching TRBD2 (7 bases). In germline, CDR1 is SGHAT, CDR2 FQNNGV. The length of the CDR3 is 15 residues. V was clipped by 1 base and J by 7 bases, with 17 bases between them. This CDR3 reads CASSLGSGGLGEQYF. In DNA form, the CDR3 reads TGTGCCAGCAGCTTAGGGTCCGGGGGGCTCGGGGAGCAGTACTTC.

This sequence joins TRBV28 and TRBJ2-2, with 10 positions matching TRBD1. CDR1 and CDR2 from the germline V gene are MDHEN and SYDVKM. The trim removed 6 bases at V and 5 bases at J, leaving 9 bases unmatched. The CDR3 has 16 residues. The CDR3 region is CASSLGDRGPTGELFF. CDR3 in DNA: TGTGCCAGCAGCCTGGGGGACAGGGGACCAACCGGGGAGCTGTTTTTT. Full variable domain (rest looked up from reference TRBV28 and TRBJ2-2): DVKVTQSSRYLVKRTGEKVFLECVQDMDHENMFWYRQDPGLGLRLIYFSYDVKMKEKGDIPEGYSVSREKKERFSLILESASTNQTSMYLCASSLGDRGPTGELFFGEGSRLTVL.

The gene calls are TRBV15 and TRBJ2-5; D uncertain. The J call is in doubt because the DNA end fits TRBJ2-7 better. The CDR3 spans 12 residues. Germline loops: CDR1 LNHNV, CDR2 YYDKDF (reference sequence). The CDR3 region is CATSRARSEQYF. In DNA form, the CDR3 reads TGTGCCACCAGTAGGGCGCGGAGCGAGCAGTACTTC.

The chain is built from TRBV25-1 and TRBJ1-2; TRBD1 matches at 8 bases. The CDR3 length is 15 residues. From germline, CDR1 is MGHDK and CDR2 SYGVNS. V lost 2 bases to trimming and J lost 8 bases; unmatched junction nucleotides: 10. The CDR3 bases are TGTGCCAGCAGTGAAGCAGGACAGGGAGTACAAGGCTACACCTTC. It is translated as CASSEAGQGVQGYTF.

The chain recombines TRBV7-8 with TRBJ1-3, with TRBD1 matching 10 bases. Germline V gene lookup returns CDR1 SGHVS and CDR2 FQNEAQ. Trimming took 3 bases from V and 0 from J; bases not matched to a gene: 2. The CDR3 length is 16 residues. The CDR3 protein is CASSLGQGYSGNTIYF. As DNA, the CDR3 is TGTGCCAGCAGCTTGGGACAGGGGTACTCTGGAAACACCATATATTTT.

This clone has a single count. The chain uses TRBV7-9 and TRBJ1-4, with a tentative D call TRBD1 (6 bases). The V end lost 6 bases, the J end lost 0 bases, and 14 bases lay between the germline ends. This CDR3 has 16 amino acids. Germline-derived CDR1 and CDR2 are SEHNR and FQNEAQ (reference sequence). The CDR3 here is CASSSGQLSTNEKLFF. CDR3 coding DNA: TGTGCCAGCAGTTCGGGACAACTATCAACTAATGAAAAACTGTTTTTT.

The chain combines TRBV5-6 with TRBJ1-2; a weak D match, TRBD1 (5 bases). Trimming cost V 4 bases and J 8 bases, with 12 bases left between them. The CDR3 spans 12 residues. The V gene's germline CDR1 is SGHDT and CDR2 YYEEEE. DNA for the CDR3: TGTGCCAGCAGCGACCTGGGGGGAGGCTACACCTTC. The encoded protein is CASSDLGGGYTF.

This sequence joins TRBV28 and TRBJ2-3, with 7 bases matching TRBD2. After removal of 5 bases from V and 0 bases from J, the junction contained 5 bases not matched to a gene. The CDR3 spans 15 residues. CDR1 MDHEN and CDR2 SYDVKM come from the germline V gene. DNA for the CDR3: TGTGCCAGCAGTACACTAGCGCCAAGCACAGATACGCAGTATTTT. Amino acid sequence: CASSTLAPSTDTQYF.

The gene calls are TRBV27 and TRBJ1-4; D not certain. The CDR3 spans 14 residues. Per the germline V gene, CDR1 is MNHEY and CDR2 is SMNVEV (reference sequence). Trimming pared 5 bases from V and 4 bases from J, leaving 11 bases between. The CDR3 sequence is CASSRSSFNEKLFF. The CDR3 bases are TGTGCCAGCAGTCGGAGCAGCTTTAATGAAAAACTGTTTTTT.

The V and J genes are TRBV19 and TRBJ2-5, with a tentative D call TRBD1 (6 bases). The CDR3 extends over 15 amino acids. Germline V gives CDR1 LNHDA, CDR2 SQIVND (reference sequence). The V gene lost 5 bases and the J gene lost 2 bases, with 15 bases spanning the gap. The CDR3 nucleotides read TGTGCCAGTAGTTTGGGCAGGGGCGTACAAGAGACCCAGTACTTC. This sequence encodes CASSLGRGVQETQYF.

The chain joins TRBV28 to TRBJ2-7; TRBD2 agrees at 9 bases. Germline-derived CDR1 and CDR2 are MDHEN and SYDVKM. With 3 bases clipped from V and 6 bases from J, the junction kept 12 bases outside the gene matches. CDR3 length equals 16 residues. The CDR3: CASSLFQREVVLEQYF. Here the CDR3 DNA reads TGTGCCAGCAGTTTGTTTCAGCGGGAGGTAGTTCTCGAGCAGTACTTC.

The chain recombines TRBV5-4 with TRBJ1-2, with 8 bases matching TRBD1. Germline assignment: CDR1 SGHNT and CDR2 YYREEE (reference sequence). The CDR3 extends over 13 amino acids. The V segment lost 4 bases and the J segment 4 bases; nucleotides outside the gene matches: 3. CDR3 amino acids: CASSGDRLYGYTF. The CDR3 DNA reads as TGTGCCAGCAGCGGGGACAGGCTCTATGGCTACACCTTC.

As to this clone: Other DNA sequences in the sample encode the same CDR3. This chain connects TRBV11-2 to TRBJ2-7; TRBD2 might be the D (6 bases). CDR1 and CDR2 (germline): SGHAT, FQNNGV. CDR3 length equals 14 residues. The germline V and J ends were trimmed by 1 base and 2 bases, with 9 bases remaining between them. In DNA, the CDR3 is TGTGCCAGCAGCTTAGCTGGAGGGCCCTACGAGCAGTACTTC. It translates to CASSLAGGPYEQYF.

V is TRBV4-1 and J is TRBJ1-5; no definite D call. V lost 1 base and J 3 bases, leaving 7 bases between the germline ends. Germline lookup yields CDR1 MGHRA and CDR2 YSYEKL. The CDR3 is made up of 14 amino acids. The CDR3 protein is CASSQGRNNQPQHF. DNA of the CDR3: TGCGCCAGCAGCCAAGGACGGAACAATCAGCCCCAGCATTTT.

This clone occurred once. The J gene is TRBJ2-2, the V gene TRBV7-8, with TRBD1 as a possible D gene (6 bases). The germline CDR1 and CDR2 sequences are SGHVS and FQNEAQ. Trimming left V 7 bases short and J 1 base short, with 10 bases between. CDR3 length: 14 residues. The CDR3 sequence: CASTKGQNTGELFF. As DNA, the CDR3 is TGTGCCAGCACCAAGGGACAGAACACCGGGGAGCTGTTTTTT.

The rearrangement links TRBV19 to TRBJ2-3; TRBD2 matches 7 bases. This CDR3 has 17 residues. The J segment lost 6 bases and the V segment lost 4 bases, leaving 16 bases of the junction unmatched. Germline V gives CDR1 LNHDA, CDR2 SQIVND (reference sequence). The chain's CDR3 is CASSKPGRLPRWDTQYF. The CDR3, as DNA: TGTGCCAGTAGTAAACCCGGGAGGTTACCCAGGTGGGATACGCAGTATTTT. The entire variable domain, with the rest obtained from reference TRBV19 and TRBJ2-3, is as follows: DGGITQSPKYLFRKEGQNVTLSCEQNLNHDAMYWYRQDPGQGLRLIYYSQIVNDFQKGDIAEGYSVSREKKESFPLTVTSAQKNPTAFYLCASSKPGRLPRWDTQYFGPGTRLTVL.